The next 9 T cell receptor beta chains were all read from a single sample in a study of shared clonotypes between healthy human individuals. It was CD45RO-negative cells, positively selected for CCR7, that made up naive CD8 cells, with terminally differentiated effector memory CD45RA+ cells excluded. Repertoires were generated with immunoSEQ multiplex PCR, while TCRdb's copy carries only in-frame clones and drops some. The repertoire holds roughly 890,000 clones, 80% to 95% seen once, with around 24% in the top ten. Sequenced material: naive CD8+ T cells sorted from blood. All receptors come from a man under 40 in good health.

The rearrangement uses TRBV7-2 and TRBJ2-7, with 10 positions matching TRBD1. The CDR3 sequence is 16 residues long. The germline V gene encodes CDR1 SGHTA and CDR2 FQGNSA. V dropped 4 bases and J dropped 5; count of bases not matched to a gene: 11. The CDR3 region has the DNA TGTGCCAGCAGCTCTATAGCAGACAGGGGGCTCAACGAGCAGTACTTC. This encodes CASSSIADRGLNEQYF.

On this clone: This sample includes further DNA sequences coding for the same CDR3. V and J are TRBV7-9 and TRBJ2-7; no definite D call. Germline CDR1 reads SEHNR; CDR2 reads FQNEAQ (reference sequence). V was shortened by 1 base and J by 2 bases, with 3 bases between the two germline ends. This CDR3 is built from 12 residues. The CDR3: CASSLVAYEQYF. The CDR3 nucleotides are TGTGCCAGCAGCTTAGTCGCCTACGAGCAGTACTTC.

As to this clone: The identical CDR3 is also encoded by other nucleotide sequences in the sample. The rearrangement links TRBV10-3 to TRBJ2-7; 11 bases are shared with TRBD1. Germline V gene lookup returns CDR1 ENHRY and CDR2 SYGVKD. This CDR3 has 14 residues. V lost 4 bases to trimming and J lost 4 bases; unmatched junction nucleotides: 3. The CDR3 nucleotides read TGTGCCATCAGTGTAAGGGACAGGGGGTACGAGCAGTACTTC. This encodes CAISVRDRGYEQYF.

The chain recombines TRBV9 with TRBJ2-7, with 10 bases identical to TRBD1. The V gene end was trimmed by 3 bases and the J gene end by 4 bases; junction bases not matched to a gene: 4. The V gene's germline CDR1 is SGDLS and CDR2 YYNGEE. The CDR3 covers 14 residues. The CDR3 loop reads CASSAGQGEYEQYF. The CDR3 nucleotides are TGTGCCAGCAGCGCCGGACAGGGGGAGTACGAGCAGTACTTC.

This chain uses TRBV4-2 with TRBJ2-1; 12 nucleotides match TRBD2. This CDR3 is 15 amino acids long. V shed 0 bases and J 8 bases; nucleotides not matched to a gene: 2. CDR1 is LGHNA, CDR2 YNFKEQ, per germline. DNA of the CDR3: TGTGCCAGCAGCCAAGAGACTAGCGGGAGCCATGAGCAGTTCTTC. Protein product: CASSQETSGSHEQFF.

This chain connects TRBV6-1 to TRBJ2-7; D not resolved. The CDR3 spans 13 residues. Trimming cost V 2 bases and J 0 bases, with 5 bases left between them. From germline, CDR1 is MNHNS and CDR2 SASEGT. The CDR3 bases are TGTGCCAGCAGTGAACCTAGCTCCTACGAGCAGTACTTC. Residues: CASSEPSSYEQYF.

DNA for the CDR3: TGTGCCAGCAGCACTGATAACAGACACCCCTATGGCTACACCTTC. Protein product: CASSTDNRHPYGYTF. The chain joins TRBV7-9 to TRBJ1-2; D ambiguous. Trimming removed 5 bases from V and 4 bases from J, with 17 bases in between. The CDR3 has 15 amino acids. Germline V CDR1 and CDR2: SEHNR, FQNEAQ (reference sequence).

This chain joins TRBV28 and TRBJ2-1, with 7 bases that match TRBD1. From germline, CDR1 is MDHEN and CDR2 SYDVKM. This CDR3 spans 15 amino acids. V lost 4 bases and J lost 3; bases outside the gene matches: 6. The DNA for the CDR3 is TGTGCCAGCAGTTCCCCAAGGACAGGCTACAATGAGCAGTTCTTC. Its protein is CASSSPRTGYNEQFF. Full variable domain (remainder filled in from reference TRBV28 and TRBJ2-1): DVKVTQSSRYLVKRTGEKVFLECVQDMDHENMFWYRQDPGLGLRLIYFSYDVKMKEKGDIPEGYSVSREKKERFSLILESASTNQTSMYLCASSSPRTGYNEQFFGPGTRLTVL.

This rearrangement joins TRBV10-3 to TRBJ2-1; D might be TRBD2 (5 bases). CDR1 ENHRY and CDR2 SYGVKD come from the germline V gene. The CDR3 has 14 residues. The V gene lost 0 bases and the J gene lost 7 bases, with 10 bases spanning the gap. CDR3 protein: CAISESGLHNEQFF. The DNA for the CDR3 is TGTGCCATCAGTGAGTCCGGACTCCATAATGAGCAGTTCTTC.